The 13 T cell receptor beta chains reported below all come from one sample, sequenced in a study of T-cell memory formation after mild COVID-19. MiXCR was run by TCRdb on the 5' RACE reads, yielding one entry per CDR3 protein. The repertoire includes about 350,000 distinct CDR3 sequences, 12% to 15% of them detected once, and around a fifth sits in the top ten. The sequenced sample consisted of PBMCs or a T cell subset sorted from them (not recorded which). These receptors all come from a man younger than 30 who had mild COVID-19 (a few samples of this study predate the infection). Cell type and time point are not known.

This clonotype was seen ten or more times. This sequence joins TRBV15 and TRBJ2-7, with TRBD1 matching 8 bases. V dropped 0 bases and J dropped 2; count of bases not matched to a gene: 0. The CDR3 runs 14 residues. The germline gives CDR1 LNHNV, CDR2 YYDKDF (reference sequence). The CDR3 DNA reads as TGTGCCACCAGCAGAGACAGGGGGCCCTACGAGCAGTACTTC. Translated, it gives CATSRDRGPYEQYF.

The V call is TRBV3-1, the J call TRBJ2-5, with TRBD1 matching over 8 bases. Trimming cost V 4 bases and J 5 bases; bases outside gene matches: 9. Germline assignment: CDR1 LGHDT and CDR2 YNNKEL (reference sequence). The CDR3 has 15 amino acids. For the CDR3, the DNA is TGTGCCAGCAGCCGCCCTGGACAGGGCCGCGAGACCCAGTACTTC. It is translated as CASSRPGQGRETQYF.

This clonotype occurred many times. The V call is TRBV5-1, the J call TRBJ2-1; maybe TRBD2 (6 bases). From germline, CDR1 is SGHRS and CDR2 YFSETQ. This CDR3 contains 14 residues. V lost 4 bases, J lost 6 bases, and 14 bases lay in between. CDR3 region: CASSGGTVGNEQFF. The CDR3 coding sequence is TGCGCCAGCAGCGGGGGGACTGTCGGCAATGAGCAGTTCTTC.

Written as DNA, the CDR3 is TGTGCCAGCAGTTTGGGCAGCCAGAACACCGGGGAGCTGTTTTTT. Translation gives CASSLGSQNTGELFF. The rearrangement uses TRBV12-3 or TRBV12-4 and TRBJ2-2; D uncertain. The ends were cut back, 3 bases at V and 1 base at J, with 9 bases in the middle. This CDR3 has 15 residues.

The rearrangement joins TRBV20-1 to TRBJ1-4; no reliable D call. In germline, CDR1 is DFQATT, CDR2 SNEGSKA (reference sequence). V shed 1 base and J shed 11 bases, with 8 bases lying between them. The CDR3 sequence is 11 residues long. DNA of the CDR3: TGCAGTGCTAGAGGGGGAGGGAAACTGTTTTTT. Translation: CSARGGGKLFF.

The gene calls are TRBV13 and TRBJ2-2; weak D call: TRBD2 (5 bases). Trimming pared 4 bases from V and 4 bases from J, leaving 16 bases between. The germline V gene has CDR1 PRHDT and CDR2 FYEKMQ (reference sequence). The CDR3 totals 16 residues. The CDR3 here is CASSSPGLRSTGELFF. The CDR3 coding sequence is TGTGCCAGCAGCTCGCCTGGACTGAGAAGCACCGGGGAGCTGTTTTTT.

This clonotype was observed at least ten times. The chain has TRBV6-2 or TRBV6-3 and TRBJ2-1; a weak D match, TRBD2 (6 bases). CDR1 MNHEY and CDR2 SVGEGT come from the germline V gene. V shed 6 bases and J shed 6 bases, with 12 bases lying between them. The CDR3 consists of 13 residues. The CDR3 DNA follows: TGTGCCAGCAGACGGGACGGGAGCAATGAGCAGTTCTTC. Its protein is CASRRDGSNEQFF.

The rearrangement joins TRBV3-1 to TRBJ2-3; 8 bases are shared with TRBD2. The CDR3 is made up of 18 amino acids. Germline V CDR1 and CDR2: LGHDT, YNNKEL (reference sequence). The junction had 10 bases not matched to a gene; V was cut back by 2 bases and J by 0 bases. CDR3: CASSQWSLSGGSTDTQYF. DNA of the CDR3: TGTGCCAGCAGCCAATGGTCATTAAGCGGGGGAAGCACAGATACGCAGTATTTT.

In its sample, this clonotype was seen a few times. The chain links TRBV5-4 to TRBJ2-7, with TRBD2 identical over 7 bases. After removal of 2 bases from V and 6 bases from J, the junction contained 2 bases not matched to a gene. The CDR3 covers 12 residues. The germline V gene has CDR1 SGHNT and CDR2 YYREEE (reference sequence). CDR3 sequence reads: CASSFSSGEQYV. The CDR3 coding sequence is TGTGCCAGCAGCTTCTCTAGCGGCGAGCAGTACGTC.

This clonotype was counted only a few times. V is TRBV12-3 or TRBV12-4 and J is TRBJ1-1, with D perhaps matching TRBD1 (6 bases). The length of the CDR3 is 13 residues. With 3 bases removed from V and 10 bases from J, the gap between germline ends came to 15 bases. The CDR3 loop is CASSLSRGAAAFF. In nucleotides, the CDR3 is TGTGCCAGCAGTTTGTCCCGGGGGGCCGCAGCTTTCTTT.

The chain combines TRBV20-1 with TRBJ1-4; D possibly corresponds to TRBD1 (5 bases). V was shortened by 3 bases and J by 4 bases, with 15 bases between the two germline ends. Germline-derived CDR1 and CDR2 are DFQATT and SNEGSKA (reference sequence). The CDR3 runs 15 residues. As DNA, the CDR3 is TGCAGTGCTAGTGCAGGTTTGGGGGATAATGAAAAACTGTTTTTT. Translated, it gives CSASAGLGDNEKLFF.

The chain uses TRBV4-3 and TRBJ2-3, with unresolved D. The CDR3 is made up of 12 amino acids. Trimming cost V 0 bases and J 7 bases, with 5 bases left between them. Germline V CDR1 and CDR2: LGHNA, YSLEER. The CDR3, as DNA: TGCGCCAGCAGCCAAGATCAATATACGCAGTATTTT. It translates to CASSQDQYTQYF.

The V gene is TRBV12-3 or TRBV12-4, the J gene TRBJ1-5; D is perhaps TRBD1 (5 bases). V lost 4 bases to trimming and J lost 7 bases, with 11 bases between them. The CDR3 is 13 amino acids. Here the CDR3 DNA reads TGTGCCAGCAGTTCAGGGTGGAACCAGCCCCAGCATTTT. It codes for CASSSGWNQPQHF.